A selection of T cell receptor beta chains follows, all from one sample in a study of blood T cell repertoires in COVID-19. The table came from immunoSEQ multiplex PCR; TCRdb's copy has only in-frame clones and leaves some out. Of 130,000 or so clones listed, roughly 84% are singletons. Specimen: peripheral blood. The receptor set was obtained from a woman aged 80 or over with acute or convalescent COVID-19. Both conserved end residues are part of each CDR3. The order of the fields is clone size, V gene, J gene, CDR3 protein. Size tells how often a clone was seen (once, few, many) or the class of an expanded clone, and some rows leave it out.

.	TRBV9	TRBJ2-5	CASTSGGAASQETQYF
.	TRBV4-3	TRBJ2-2	CASSQLLGLAGDTGELFF
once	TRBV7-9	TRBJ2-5	CASSLSGRETQYF
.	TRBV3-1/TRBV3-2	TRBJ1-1	CASSQDRGTEAFF
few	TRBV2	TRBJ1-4	CASAGTLSTNEKLFF
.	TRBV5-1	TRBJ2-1	CASSLAGTRRNEQFF
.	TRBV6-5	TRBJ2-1	CASSSRAGQGGDEQFF
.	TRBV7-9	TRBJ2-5	CASSTTGETQYF
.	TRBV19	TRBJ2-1	CASSDSGSEYEQFF
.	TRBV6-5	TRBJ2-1	CASSSTGGGYNEQFF
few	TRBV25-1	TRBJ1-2	CASSEQSYGYTF
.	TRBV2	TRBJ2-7	CASSLGQFYEQYF
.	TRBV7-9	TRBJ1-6	CASSSRNYNSPLHF
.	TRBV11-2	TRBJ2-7	CASSTLGPPGDLSYEQYF
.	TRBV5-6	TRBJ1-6	CASSPRLGTASPLHF
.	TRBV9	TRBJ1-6	CASSTGQGGSYNSPLHF
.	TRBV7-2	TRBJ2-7	CASSFYRDYEQYF
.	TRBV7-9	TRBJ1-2	CASSLRSGGRYGYTF
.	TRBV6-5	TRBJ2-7	CASTLRPGMQYF
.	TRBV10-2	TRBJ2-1	CASRAGKYNEQFF
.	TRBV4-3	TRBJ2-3	CASSQGPTDTQYF
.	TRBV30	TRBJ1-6	CAWTGGIAYNSPLHF
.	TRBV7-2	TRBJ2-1	CASSFTLARRSEQFF
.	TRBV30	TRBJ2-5	CAWMGRWQGRRETQYF
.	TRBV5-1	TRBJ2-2	CASSSLNQGGTGELFF
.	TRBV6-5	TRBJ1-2	CASSYSHGGYGYTF
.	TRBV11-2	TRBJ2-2	CASSFFLAGGPEELFF
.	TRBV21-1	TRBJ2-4	CASMDRGVGAKNIQYF
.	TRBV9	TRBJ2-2	CASSARGDGNTGELFF
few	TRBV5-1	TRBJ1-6	CASSWASTNSPLHF
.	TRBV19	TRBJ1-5	CASGGTGGFQPQHF
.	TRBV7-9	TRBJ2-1	CASRGAGGYTSYNEQFF
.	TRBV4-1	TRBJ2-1	CASSPRGTSGRAVRNEQFF
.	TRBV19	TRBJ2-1	CASSRGRGTFEQFF
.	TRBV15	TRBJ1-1	CATSRTYSRDRGLGTEAFF
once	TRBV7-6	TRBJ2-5	CASSFPAGGRETQYF
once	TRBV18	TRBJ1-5	CASSPADSGQPQHF
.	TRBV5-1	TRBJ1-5	CASSLGTGDSNSNQPQHF
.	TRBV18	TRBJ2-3	CASSPLTTSGTGTDTQYF
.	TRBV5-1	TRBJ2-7	CASSQTSGSSYEQYF
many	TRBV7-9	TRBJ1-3	CASSLGMAGGGNTIYF
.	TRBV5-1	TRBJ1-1	CASSLTGHWNTEAFF
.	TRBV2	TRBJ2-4	CASSGGLSYGSKNIQYF
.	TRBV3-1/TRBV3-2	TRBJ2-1	CASSQVLAAQQQFF
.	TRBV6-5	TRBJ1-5	CASRLGDQPQHF
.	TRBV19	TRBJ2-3	CASSTILPSDTQYF
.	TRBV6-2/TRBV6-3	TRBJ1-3	CASSSGQPGNTIYF
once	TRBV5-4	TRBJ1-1	CASSLEPPGTGVGTEAFF
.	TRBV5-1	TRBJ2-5	CASSLGGDQGTQYF
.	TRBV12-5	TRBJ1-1	CASGLVWEGHRGTEAFF
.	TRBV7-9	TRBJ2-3	CASSTFVGHGTDTQYF
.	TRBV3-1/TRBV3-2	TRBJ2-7	CASSYRIGQGLYYEQYF
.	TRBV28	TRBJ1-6	CASSLFRRGSPLHF
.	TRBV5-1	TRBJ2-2	CASSPARFANTGELFF